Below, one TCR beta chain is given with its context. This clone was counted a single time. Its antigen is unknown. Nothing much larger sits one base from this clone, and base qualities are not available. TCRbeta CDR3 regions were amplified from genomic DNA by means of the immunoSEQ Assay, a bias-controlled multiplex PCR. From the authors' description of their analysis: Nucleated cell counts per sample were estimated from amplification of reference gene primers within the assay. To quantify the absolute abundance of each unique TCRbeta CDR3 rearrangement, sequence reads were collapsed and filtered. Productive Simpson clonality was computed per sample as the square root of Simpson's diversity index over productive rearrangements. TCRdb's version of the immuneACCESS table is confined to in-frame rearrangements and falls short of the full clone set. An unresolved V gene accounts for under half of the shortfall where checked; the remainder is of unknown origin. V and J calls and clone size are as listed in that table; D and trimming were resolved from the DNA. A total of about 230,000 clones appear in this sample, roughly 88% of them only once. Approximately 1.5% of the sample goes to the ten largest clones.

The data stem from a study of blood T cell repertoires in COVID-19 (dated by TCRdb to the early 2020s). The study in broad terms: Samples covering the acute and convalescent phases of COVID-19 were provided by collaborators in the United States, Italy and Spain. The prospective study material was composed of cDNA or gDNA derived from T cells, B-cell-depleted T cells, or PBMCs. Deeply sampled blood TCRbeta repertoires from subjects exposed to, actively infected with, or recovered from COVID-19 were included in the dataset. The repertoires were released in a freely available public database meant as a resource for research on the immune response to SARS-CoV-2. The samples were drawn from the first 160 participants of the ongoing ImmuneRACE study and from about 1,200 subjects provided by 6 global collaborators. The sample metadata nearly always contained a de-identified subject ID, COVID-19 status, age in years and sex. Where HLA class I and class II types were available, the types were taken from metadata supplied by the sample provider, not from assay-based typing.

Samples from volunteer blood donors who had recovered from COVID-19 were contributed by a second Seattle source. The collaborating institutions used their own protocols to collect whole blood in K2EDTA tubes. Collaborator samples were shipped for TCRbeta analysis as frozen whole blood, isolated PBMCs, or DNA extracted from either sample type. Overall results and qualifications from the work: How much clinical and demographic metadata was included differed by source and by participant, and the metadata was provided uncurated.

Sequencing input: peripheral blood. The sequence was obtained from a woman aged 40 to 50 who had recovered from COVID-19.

The bases read TGTGCCAGCAGCCACAACCGGGACAGGGTATGGAGATCGGGGAACACTGAAGCTTTCTTT. Protein translation: CASSHNRDRVWRSGNTEAFF. The rearrangement joined TRBV28 to TRBJ1-1; 9 bases in the middle match TRBD1. The CDR3, cysteine through phenylalanine, is 20 amino acids long. Only CDR3 DNA is held: 60 bases, read in frame from base 1. For CDR1 and CDR2, the germline V gene lists MDHEN and SYDVKM. The germline V and J ends show losses of 6 bases and 1 base respectively, and no gene match explains 21 bases of the junction.